This T cell receptor beta chain was identified during a study of blood T cell repertoires in COVID-19. About the research overall: Samples came from the United States, Italy and Spain, spanning acute and convalescent COVID-19. From T cells, B-cell-depleted T cells, or PBMCs came the material, which was cDNA or gDNA.

Trimming stripped 0 bases from V and 6 bases from J, with 15 bases between. Germline CDR1 reads SGDLS; CDR2 reads YYNGEE. CDR3 length: 15 amino acids. Per the study methods: Amplification of reference gene primers was used by the study to estimate nucleated cell counts. Produced via immunoSEQ multiplex PCR; TCRdb's table is partial and in-frame only. For V, J and clone size, that table is used; D and trimming come from the DNA. This table holds roughly 93,000 clones, around 87% found once. The chain carries TRBV9 and TRBJ1-1, with D perhaps matching TRBD1 (6 bases). This TCR came from a human donor in a cohort sampled during active COVID-19. The sample taken for sequencing was peripheral blood. CDR3 coding DNA: TGTGCCAGCAGCGTAGAAACAGGGATCTCGGCTGAAGCTTTCTTT. It codes for CASSVETGISAEAFF.